A single TCR beta chain is shown here with its context. What it binds is unknown. TCR beta cDNA was reverse-transcribed from 400 to 500 ng of total RNA. The reaction used a constant-region primer and ProtoScript II reverse transcriptase. Three nested multiplex PCR rounds of slightly modified ARM-PCR generated TCR beta libraries. The study ran its first two PCR rounds for 9 to 10 cycles each, using TRBV1-TRBV30 forward primers and a C-beta reverse primer. TCRdb reprocessed the multiplex PCR reads via MiXCR and lists one record per CDR3 protein. The profile shows approximately 340,000 distinct CDR3 sequences, about 65% of them singletons. Germline DNA was extracted too, while blood RNA derived from unsorted whole blood. Roughly 4.1 milliliters of peripheral blood were gathered ahead of the operation. The source of the sample is a study of tumor-infiltrating lymphocytes in primary liver carcinoma. The overall study: Subjects consisted of male and female patients aged 30 to 69 years. Whole-study findings and limits: Less overlap was seen in tumor-adjacent and tumor-blood pairs than in tumor region pairs. When set against blood, tumors had a significantly higher top-250-clone fraction (p = 0.039).

CDR1 and CDR2 from the germline V gene are MNHNS and SASEGT. The length of the CDR3 is 15 residues. The sample comprised peripheral blood. V usage is TRBV6-1 and J usage is TRBJ2-5; 13 bases are a match to TRBD2. This receptor was obtained from a man aged 35-49 years with primary liver carcinoma and hepatitis B virus infection. CDR3 in amino acids: CESSGLAGVVGTQYF. In DNA form, the CDR3 reads TGTGAAAGCAGCGGACTAGCGGGAGTTGTAGGGACCCAGTACTTC.